Listed below are T cell receptor beta chains from one sample, sequenced in a study of early stage breast cancer tumors. TCRdb keeps only in-frame clones here, not all; method: immunoSEQ multiplex PCR. The data contain fewer than 75,000 clones, roughly 80% of them singletons. The sample was blood. The receptors stem from a person aged 25 to 39 with breast cancer. Each CDR3 is given with its conserved first and last residue. Fields, in order: J gene, V gene, CDR3 protein.

>TRBJ2-1|TRBV29-1
CSAAHLSGYNEQFF
>TRBJ1-4|TRBV7-2
CASSPAMGEKLFF
>TRBJ1-2|TRBV23-1
CASSGLKGTGPGFDRGYTF
>TRBJ1-5|TRBV4-1
CASSQGGLQPQHF
>TRBJ1-2|TRBV18
CASSPDANYGYTF
>TRBJ2-2|TRBV5-1
CASSSETTGELFF
>TRBJ2-7|TRBV19
CASSIEGVSPYEQYF
>TRBJ2-7|TRBV9
CASSVGGGRVYEQYF
>TRBJ2-2|TRBV9
CASSVAWQGGTGELFF
>TRBJ2-7|TRBV19
CASSIELAHEQYF
>TRBJ2-1|TRBV7-6
CASSFGPNYDEQFF
>TRBJ2-2|TRBV6-4
CASSYLNPGELFF
>TRBJ2-2|TRBV6-1
CASIGRNTGELFF
>TRBJ1-1|TRBV13
CASNYVGENTEAFF
>TRBJ2-7|TRBV2
CASRMLPLYEQYF
>TRBJ2-1|TRBV5-4
CASSRGLAEYNEQFF
>TRBJ2-1|TRBV7-9
CASSRQEYNEQFF
>TRBJ1-6|TRBV10-1
CASSENHGDSPLHF
>TRBJ2-7|TRBV5-4
CASSLQYHIAGKDYEQYF
>TRBJ1-2|TRBV7-2
CASSLRGEWYGYTF
>TRBJ2-7|TRBV28
CASRASLAGSEQYF
>TRBJ1-1|TRBV10-3
CAISSEGLNTEAFF
>TRBJ1-4|TRBV12-5
CASGLVGEKLFF
>TRBJ2-7|TRBV2
CASRRDPYEQYF
>TRBJ2-3|TRBV10-1
CASSEENDRAISTDTQYF
>TRBJ2-5|TRBV11-3
CASSLSDRARETQYF
>TRBJ2-1|TRBV18
CASSSTSGSTLYNEQFF
>TRBJ2-5|TRBV7-9
CASSTGHLSYQETQYF
>TRBJ2-1|TRBV10-3
CAISVAAGGEGQQFF
>TRBJ1-1|TRBV19
CASSIGQGNTEAFF
>TRBJ2-5|TRBV2
CASTNVIAGEETQYF
>TRBJ1-1|TRBV29-1
CSSLYNRRAFF
>TRBJ2-1|TRBV4-2
CASSHTSGSGNEQFF
>TRBJ1-1|TRBV30
CAWSRDSNTEAFF
>TRBJ2-7|TRBV7-2
CASSPDREGAQYF
>TRBJ2-1|TRBV27
CATRVGPYNEQFF
>TRBJ2-7|TRBV11-2
CASSLELDAYEQYF
>TRBJ2-7|TRBV7-9
CASHTSGTYEQYF
>TRBJ2-2|TRBV5-4
CASSERDFINTGELFF
>TRBJ1-2|TRBV12-5
CASGLQTGTDYGYTF
>TRBJ1-2|TRBV6-4
CASSGGYGYTF
>TRBJ2-7|TRBV7-2
CASSLTSGSYEQYF
>TRBJ1-1|TRBV30
CAWKATEAFF
>TRBJ2-7|TRBV7-9
CASSATETSYEQYF
>TRBJ2-2|TRBV18
CASSPSEWGGELFF
>TRBJ2-7|TRBV10-2
CASAASGTYEQYF
>TRBJ1-2|TRBV28
CASSSLTGGAGYGYTF
>TRBJ2-6|TRBV5-6
CASSLTASSGANVLTF
>TRBJ2-3|TRBV10-1
CASSVIPGPDTDTQYF
>TRBJ2-1|TRBV7-6
CASSLGGYFTYNEQFF
>TRBJ2-3|TRBV30
CAWSLGLAASTDTQYF
>TRBJ1-1|TRBV6-5
CASRQGPHTEAFF
>TRBJ1-1|TRBV5-1
CASSLADGNTEAFF
>TRBJ2-7|TRBV10-3
CAISEGRARYEQYF
>TRBJ1-5|TRBV21-1
CASPQGPADSNQPQHF
>TRBJ2-2|TRBV21-1
CAPQSGSNTGELFF
>TRBJ2-1|TRBV19
CASSIDQGIGEQFF
>TRBJ2-1|TRBV11-3
CASSKGPSGSGEQFF
>TRBJ2-7|TRBV4-2
CASSQAPVFNEQYF